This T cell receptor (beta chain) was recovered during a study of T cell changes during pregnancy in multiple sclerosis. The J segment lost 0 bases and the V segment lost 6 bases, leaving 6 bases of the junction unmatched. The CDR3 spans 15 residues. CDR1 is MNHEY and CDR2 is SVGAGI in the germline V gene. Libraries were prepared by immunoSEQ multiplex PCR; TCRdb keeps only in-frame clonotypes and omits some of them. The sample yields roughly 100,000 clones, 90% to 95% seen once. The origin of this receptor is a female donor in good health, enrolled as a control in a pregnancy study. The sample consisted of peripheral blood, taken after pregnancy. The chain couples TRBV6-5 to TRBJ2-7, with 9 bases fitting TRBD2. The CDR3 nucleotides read TGTGCCAGCAGGGAGGAGCGGGGGGCCTCCTACGAGCAGTACTTC. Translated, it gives CASREERGASYEQYF.